These 28 T cell receptor beta chains were all obtained from the same sample, sequenced in a study of post-analysis software for immune sequencing data. General study points: TRBV5-6, TRBV5-1 and TRBV20-1 were among five TRBV segments more frequent in patients than controls.

Their recognized antigens are unknown. Tagging with unique molecular identifiers was a feature of the TCR beta cDNA libraries. TCRdb re-analysed the PCR reads in MiXCR, keeping a single row per CDR3 protein. Of around 500,000 distinct CDR3 sequences listed, less than 40% are singletons. Sequences were obtained from blood. The receptors shown here come from a girl aged 2-17 years with multiple sclerosis.

The rearrangement links TRBV6-1 to TRBJ2-2, with a possible D match to TRBD1 (5 bases). The germline CDR1 and CDR2 sequences are MNHNS and SASEGT. This CDR3 has 14 residues. Trimming shortened V by 3 bases and J by 4 bases, and 9 bases separated the two germline ends. The CDR3 sequence: CASSELTGTGELFF. The CDR3 DNA is TGTGCCAGCAGTGAGTTAACAGGCACCGGGGAGCTGTTTTTT.

This clonotype has only one observation. The chain combines TRBV12-3 or TRBV12-4 with TRBJ2-3; 7 bases are a match to TRBD1. The V gene end was trimmed by 6 bases and the J gene end by 4 bases; junction bases not matched to a gene: 10. The CDR3 is made up of 15 amino acids. The CDR3 protein is CASRTLRTGADTQYF. CDR3 in DNA: TGTGCCAGCAGAACCCTCCGGACAGGCGCAGATACGCAGTATTTT.

The rearrangement joins TRBV11-2 to TRBJ2-4; D is unresolved. This CDR3 spans 23 amino acids. V lost 1 base and J lost 0, with 31 bases in between. Looked up from germline, CDR1 is SGHAT and CDR2 is FQNNGV. DNA for the CDR3: TGTGCCAGCAGCTTAGTTACCCTTAGACATCTGGTCAATCAGTGGCTAGCCAAAAACATTCAGTACTTC. Amino acids: CASSLVTLRHLVNQWLAKNIQYF.

The chain combines TRBV6-1 with TRBJ2-7; TRBD2 matches at 9 bases. CDR1 is MNHNS and CDR2 is SASEGT in the germline V gene. CDR3 length: 18 residues. After removal of 3 bases from V and 2 bases from J, the junction contained 14 bases not matched to a gene. The CDR3 DNA is TGTGCCAGCAGTGAGTCGGGCCTAGCGGGACTATCAACCTACGAGCAGTACTTC. It translates to CASSESGLAGLSTYEQYF.

This clonotype was observed a few times. The CDR3 nucleotides read TGTGCCAGCAGCCCGGAGGAGGGGGGCACAGATACGCAGTATTTT. Its protein is CASSPEEGGTDTQYF. V is TRBV5-4 and J is TRBJ2-3; D is possibly TRBD1 or TRBD2 (6 bases each). CDR3 length: 15 residues. Per the germline V gene, CDR1 is SGHNT and CDR2 is YYREEE (reference sequence). The germline V and J ends were trimmed by 4 bases and 1 base, with 13 bases remaining between them.

This clonotype was detected only a few times. The gene calls are TRBV3-1 and TRBJ2-3; D may be TRBD1 (6 bases). This CDR3 has 14 amino acids. V gave up 3 bases and J gave up 3 bases, with 10 bases separating them. Germline V lookup: CDR1 LGHDT, CDR2 YNNKEL (reference sequence). This CDR3 reads CASSQSQGTDTQYF. The CDR3, as DNA: TGTGCCAGCAGCCAGAGTCAGGGGACAGATACGCAGTATTTT.

The rearrangement links TRBV5-6 to TRBJ2-2; D perhaps matches TRBD2 (5 bases). Germline V gene sequence: CDR1 SGHDT, CDR2 YYEEEE. With 3 bases removed from V and 1 base from J, the gap between germline ends came to 13 bases. This CDR3 spans 16 amino acids. Here the CDR3 reads CASSSVGAQNTGELFF. For the CDR3, the DNA is TGTGCCAGCAGCTCAGTGGGAGCCCAGAACACCGGGGAGCTGTTTTTT.

The CDR3 is CASSELGSGPTDTQYF. The CDR3 DNA reads as TGTGCCAGCAGTGAATTAGGTAGCGGACCCACAGATACGCAGTATTTT. The chain employs TRBV25-1 and TRBJ2-3; D possibly corresponds to TRBD2 (6 bases). CDR1 is MGHDK, CDR2 SYGVNS, per germline. There are 16 residues in the CDR3. Trimming took off 1 base at V and 2 bases at J, with 13 bases between the two ends.

This clonotype has a handful of counts. The genes are TRBV20-1 and TRBJ2-3; 8 nucleotides agree with TRBD2. The trim removed 8 bases at V and 1 base at J, leaving 5 bases unmatched. Germline V gives CDR1 DFQATT, CDR2 SNEGSKA (reference sequence). The CDR3 length is 13 residues. The CDR3 coding sequence is TGCAGTACGCACGGGGGGGGCACAGATACGCAGTATTTT. This gives the protein CSTHGGGTDTQYF.

The chain combines TRBV25-1 with TRBJ2-2; tentative D call: TRBD2 (7 bases). Germline V gene sequence: CDR1 MGHDK, CDR2 SYGVNS. Deletions cut 6 bases from V and 4 bases from J, with 15 bases between. The CDR3 sequence is 15 residues long. The CDR3 nucleotides read TGTGCCAGCAGGGGCCGGGGGGCAGGCACCGGGGAGCTGTTTTTT. Its translation: CASRGRGAGTGELFF.

The genes are TRBV20-1 and TRBJ2-3; no clear D. V lost 1 base, J lost 2 bases, and 19 bases lay in between. Germline values: CDR1 DFQATT, CDR2 SNEGSKA (reference sequence). The CDR3 is 17 amino acids. The chain's CDR3 is CSARVLPWVVHTDTQYF. Here the CDR3 DNA reads TGCAGTGCTAGAGTTCTCCCCTGGGTGGTTCACACAGATACGCAGTATTTT.

This chain links TRBV6-5 with TRBJ2-1; tentatively, D is TRBD2 (7 bases). The CDR3 runs 14 residues. The germline gives CDR1 MNHEY, CDR2 SVGAGI. The V and J ends lost 4 bases and 6 bases respectively, with 13 bases between them. CDR3 region: CASSFGGPINEQFF. CDR3 DNA sequence: TGTGCCAGCAGTTTCGGGGGGCCCATCAATGAGCAGTTCTTC.

The V call is TRBV2, the J call TRBJ2-7; D call uncertain. Trimming removed 5 bases at V and 0 bases at J, with 14 bases between. The CDR3 consists of 15 residues. Germline CDR1 reads SNHLY; CDR2 reads FYNNEI. The CDR3 spells CASSRWMDFSYEQYF. Written as DNA, the CDR3 is TGTGCCAGCAGTCGGTGGATGGATTTCTCCTACGAGCAGTACTTC.

This clonotype was picked up a small number of times. V gene TRBV9 combines with J gene TRBJ2-1; D ambiguous. The CDR3 has 14 amino acids. CDR1 SGDLS and CDR2 YYNGEE come from the germline V gene. The V end was cut by 0 bases, the J end by 7 bases, with 11 bases between. In DNA form, the CDR3 reads TGTGCCAGCAGCGTAGATATAGGTAATAATGAGCAGTTCTTC. Translation: CASSVDIGNNEQFF.

This clonotype was detected only a few times. This chain connects TRBV27 to TRBJ2-3; 11 bases agree with TRBD2. Per germline, CDR1 MNHEY and CDR2 SMNVEV (reference sequence). CDR3 length equals 18 residues. CDR3 in DNA: TGTGCTAGCCTTCTAGCGGGAGGTACGAAGGTTAGCACAGATACGCAGTATTTT. Translation gives CASLLAGGTKVSTDTQYF.

The V call is TRBV21-1, the J call TRBJ2-3; the D call in the table, TRBD1, was not verified against the DNA. TRBV21-1 is listed as a pseudogene. CDR3 length equals 15 residues. The DNA of the CDR3 is TGTGCCAGCAGCAAAGGGACGGGGGCAGGAGATACGCAGTATTTT. Translating gives CASSKGTGAGDTQYF.

The table lists this clonotype with many counts. The chain combines TRBV12-3 or TRBV12-4 with TRBJ1-2; TRBD1 might be the D (5 bases). CDR3 length: 13 amino acids. The ends were cut back, 2 bases at V and 5 bases at J, with 9 bases in the middle. CDR3 sequence reads: CASSLLGGYGYTF. CDR3 nucleotides: TGTGCCAGCAGTTTACTGGGGGGATATGGCTACACCTTC.

V is TRBV2 and J is TRBJ2-3, with 11 positions matching TRBD2. The CDR3 extends over 15 amino acids. Germline-derived CDR1 and CDR2 are SNHLY and FYNNEI. V lost 6 bases and J lost 2; bases outside the gene matches: 4. The CDR3 coding sequence is TGTGCCAGCAGGACTAGCGGGGCGTACACAGATACGCAGTATTTT. Residues: CASRTSGAYTDTQYF.

This clonotype was detected only a few times. The chain has TRBV5-1 and TRBJ2-7; D is unresolved. This CDR3 is 13 amino acids long. CDR1 is SGHRS and CDR2 is YFSETQ in the germline V gene. V was cut by 0 bases and J by 4 bases, with 8 bases left in between. The CDR3 DNA is TGCGCCAGCAGCTTGGGAAAGGATTACGAGCAGTACTTC. It yields the protein CASSLGKDYEQYF.

This clonotype was observed a handful of times. This chain uses TRBV20-1 with TRBJ1-6; TRBD1 is a possible D gene (5 bases). Trimming removed 0 bases at V and 10 bases at J, with 22 bases between. The CDR3 extends over 17 amino acids. The germline V gene has CDR1 DFQATT and CDR2 SNEGSKA (reference sequence). CDR3 sequence: CSARDDGAGLAGSPLHF. CDR3 sequence (DNA): TGCAGTGCTAGAGATGACGGCGCGGGACTCGCCGGATCACCCCTCCACTTT.

This clonotype came up a few times. This sequence joins TRBV3-1 and TRBJ1-1; no clear D. Trimming pared 0 bases from V and 1 base from J, leaving 12 bases between. The V gene's germline CDR1 is LGHDT and CDR2 YNNKEL (reference sequence). CDR3 size: 16 residues. The CDR3 protein is CASSQDHRPTNTEAFF. Here the CDR3 DNA reads TGTGCCAGCAGCCAAGATCACAGACCGACGAACACTGAAGCTTTCTTT. Variable domain in full (rest from reference TRBV3-1 and TRBJ1-1): DTAVSQTPKYLVTQMGNDKSIKCEQNLGHDTMYWYKQDSKKFLKIMFSYNNKELIINETVPNRFSPKSPDKAHLNLHINSLELGDSAVYFCASSQDHRPTNTEAFFGQGTRLTVV.

The CDR3: CAISSTIGAGTGSEQFF. Written as DNA, the CDR3 is TGTGCCATCAGTTCTACCATCGGGGCAGGGACTGGTAGTGAGCAGTTCTTC. The chain couples TRBV10-3 to TRBJ2-1; possible D gene TRBD2, 6 bases. The CDR3 has 17 amino acids. Trimming stripped 5 bases from V and 9 bases from J, with 26 bases between. Germline CDR1 is ENHRY and CDR2 is SYGVKD.

The CDR3: CASSRDPGLEQFF. In DNA, the CDR3 is TGTGCCAGCAGCCGAGATCCGGGACTAGAGCAGTTCTTC. The chain joins TRBV6-5 to TRBJ2-1, with TRBD2 identical over 7 bases. Germline CDR1 is MNHEY and CDR2 is SVGAGI. The ends lost 6 bases at V and 10 bases at J; junction bases unmatched: 9. CDR3 size: 13 residues.

This clonotype showed up just a few times. The V call is TRBV4-2, the J call TRBJ1-1, with D tentatively TRBD1 (5 bases). Germline loops: CDR1 LGHNA, CDR2 YNFKEQ. The V end was cut by 4 bases, the J end by 5 bases, with 20 bases between. The CDR3 length is 16 residues. The CDR3 loop is CASSPPEQGWGTEAFF. The CDR3, as DNA: TGTGCCAGCAGCCCACCGGAGCAAGGTTGGGGGACTGAAGCTTTCTTT.

The CDR3 DNA sequence: TGCAGCGTTCTAGTGTTGGACACCGGGGAGCTGTTTTTT. Its protein is CSVLVLDTGELFF. The chain joins TRBV29-1 to TRBJ2-2, with D unclear. Trimming took off 5 bases at V and 3 bases at J, with 10 bases between the two ends. The CDR3 is made up of 13 amino acids. Germline CDR1 is SQVTM and CDR2 is ANQGSEA.

The rearrangement joins TRBV6-5 to TRBJ1-5; D perhaps matches TRBD1 (5 bases). Germline lookup yields CDR1 MNHEY and CDR2 SVGAGI. CDR3 size: 13 residues. V lost 9 bases, J lost 4 bases, and 13 bases lay in between. CDR3 protein: CASGRALNQPQHF. The CDR3 nucleotides are TGTGCCAGTGGCAGGGCCTTAAATCAGCCCCAGCATTTT.

This clonotype was seen a handful of times. In DNA form, the CDR3 reads TGCAGCGTTACTAGCGGGGCGAACACAGATACGCAGTATTTT. This codes for CSVTSGANTDTQYF. This rearrangement joins TRBV29-1 to TRBJ2-3; 10 nucleotides line up with TRBD2. The J segment lost 2 bases and the V segment lost 5 bases, leaving 4 bases of the junction unmatched. Germline CDR1 is SQVTM and CDR2 is ANQGSEA. This CDR3 comprises 14 residues.

The rearrangement links TRBV20-1 to TRBJ1-2, with 9 bases identical to TRBD1. There are 16 residues in the CDR3. The germline gives CDR1 DFQATT, CDR2 SNEGSKA (reference sequence). Trimming cost V 3 bases and J 4 bases; bases outside gene matches: 12. CDR3 loop: CSARPTMDRGGYGYTF. The CDR3 DNA sequence: TGCAGTGCTAGGCCTACGATGGACAGGGGAGGCTATGGCTACACCTTC.